Listed below are T cell receptor beta chains from one sample, sequenced in a study of T-cell reconstitution after alpha-beta-depleted transplantation in children. TCRdb reprocessed the PCR reads via MiXCR and lists one record per CDR3 protein. This sample has 550,000 to 800,000 distinct CDR3 sequences; about an eighth occur once, and the top ten carry about 0.77%. The material was PBMCs, obtained before TCRalphabeta/CD19-depleted stem cell transplant. Receptors were obtained from a girl aged 2 to 10 with congenital amegakaryocytic thrombocytopenia, due to receive a stem cell transplant. The CDR3 runs from the conserved cysteine through the conserved F or W. A D gene is named only where the DNA matches it firmly. Only some rows state a clone size, as once, few, many or a class for expanded clones.

abundance	v_gene	j_gene	d_gene	CDR3aa	CDR3nt
many	TRBV12-3/TRBV12-4	TRBJ1-2	NA	CASSPWGMSGYTF	TGTGCCAGCAGTCCGTGGGGGATGAGTGGCTACACCTTC
many	TRBV5-1	TRBJ2-1	TRBD2	CASSLQLLAGDIGAYNEQFF	TGCGCCAGCAGCTTGCAGTTGCTAGCGGGAGATATAGGCGCCTACAATGAGCAGTTCTTC
few	TRBV4-1	TRBJ2-3	NA	CASSPNGALRGTQYF	TGCGCCAGCAGCCCTAATGGGGCCTTGAGGGGAACGCAGTATTTT
many	TRBV12-3/TRBV12-4	TRBJ1-3	NA	CASRLAGGNTIYF	TGTGCCAGCAGACTCGCTGGGGGAAACACCATATATTTT
many	TRBV9	TRBJ2-1	NA	CASSPGTGPEEQFF	TGTGCCAGCAGCCCCGGGACCGGGCCAGAAGAGCAGTTCTTC
many	TRBV28	TRBJ2-7	TRBD1	CASSRTGLTYEQYF	TGTGCCAGCAGTAGGACAGGGTTGACCTACGAGCAGTACTTC
many	TRBV27	TRBJ2-7	NA	CASSLSPRVDEQYF	TGTGCCAGCAGTTTATCGCCCAGGGTCGACGAGCAGTACTTC
many	TRBV3-1	TRBJ2-3	TRBD2	CASSQWSSGSADTQYF	TGTGCCAGCAGCCAATGGTCTAGCGGGAGTGCAGATACGCAGTATTTT
NA	TRBV29-1	TRBJ1-1	NA	CSVDRVDTEAFF	TGCAGCGTTGACAGGGTAGACACTGAAGCTTTCTTT
many	TRBV5-1	TRBJ2-1	NA	CASSSAPERDEQFF	TGCGCCAGCAGCTCGGCTCCCGAAAGGGATGAGCAGTTCTTC
few	TRBV5-1	TRBJ2-7	NA	CASSLRGPEQYF	TGCGCCAGCAGCCTGCGGGGGCCTGAGCAGTACTTC
NA	TRBV6-1	TRBJ1-2	NA	CASSQTVNYGYTF	TGTGCCAGCAGCCAGACGGTAAACTATGGCTACACCTTC
NA	TRBV5-1	TRBJ2-7	NA	CASSVQASSYEQYF	TGCGCCAGCAGCGTTCAGGCGAGCTCCTACGAGCAGTACTTC
few	TRBV6-5	TRBJ2-7	NA	CASSYSIGVVGEQYF	TGTGCCAGCAGTTACTCGATCGGGGTAGTGGGCGAGCAGTACTTC
many	TRBV4-1	TRBJ1-4	NA	CASSPGGLTGEKLFF	TGCGCCAGCAGCCCAGGAGGATTAACGGGTGAAAAACTGTTTTTT
many	TRBV7-9	TRBJ2-1	NA	CASSYPGAYNEQFF	TGTGCCAGCAGCTACCCGGGAGCATACAATGAGCAGTTCTTC
few	TRBV4-2	TRBJ2-3	NA	CASSPLGADTQYF	TGTGCCAGCAGCCCCCTGGGTGCAGATACGCAGTATTTT
many	TRBV12-3/TRBV12-4	TRBJ1-1	NA	CASALRAENTEAFF	TGTGCCAGCGCCTTGCGGGCTGAGAACACTGAAGCTTTCTTT
few	TRBV6-1	TRBJ2-1	NA	CASRGTEVSYNEQFF	TGTGCCAGCAGGGGGACCGAGGTATCCTACAATGAGCAGTTCTTC
many	TRBV6-1	TRBJ2-1	TRBD1	CASSAGQDSYNEQFF	TGTGCCAGCAGCGCCGGACAGGACTCCTACAATGAGCAGTTCTTC
many	TRBV29-1	TRBJ2-2	NA	CSVALITGELFF	TGCAGCGTTGCTCTTATCACCGGGGAGCTGTTTTTT
few	TRBV11-3	TRBJ1-6	NA	CASSLDGHSPLHF	TGTGCCAGCAGCTTAGATGGACATTCACCCCTCCACTTT
many	TRBV20-1	TRBJ2-3	TRBD1	CSAPGTGEVVWSTDTQYF	TGCAGTGCTCCCGGGACAGGGGAAGTAGTTTGGAGCACAGATACGCAGTATTTT
few	TRBV20-1	TRBJ1-1	TRBD1	CSAEPGQGMTEAFF	TGCAGTGCTGAACCGGGACAGGGTATGACTGAAGCTTTCTTT
many	TRBV5-1	TRBJ2-1	NA	CASSSGITNEQFF	TGCGCCAGCAGCTCCGGGATAACCAATGAGCAGTTCTTC
many	TRBV20-1	TRBJ2-3	TRBD2	CSAIVSLAGVLDTQYF	TGCAGTGCCATCGTTTCACTAGCGGGAGTTTTAGATACGCAGTATTTT
few	TRBV20-1	TRBJ2-1	NA	CSARSNLGEFF	TGCAGTGCTAGGTCTAACCTTGGGGAGTTCTTC
few	TRBV20-1	TRBJ2-5	TRBD2	CSAEREGQETQYF	TGCAGTGCTGAGCGGGAGGGGCAAGAGACCCAGTACTTC
few	TRBV2	TRBJ1-5	NA	CASRYGASNQPQHF	TGTGCCAGCAGGTATGGGGCCAGCAATCAGCCCCAGCATTTT
many	TRBV20-1	TRBJ2-3	NA	CSASMGTDTQYF	TGCAGTGCTAGTATGGGCACAGATACGCAGTATTTT
many	TRBV12-3/TRBV12-4	TRBJ2-1	NA	CASSPSREQFF	TGTGCCAGCAGTCCCTCTCGTGAGCAGTTCTTC
once	TRBV25-1	TRBJ2-1	NA	CASSDWSGPYNEQFF	TGTGCCAGCAGTGATTGGAGCGGACCTTACAATGAGCAGTTCTTC
many	TRBV20-1	TRBJ2-7	NA	CSARSPGSYEQYF	TGCAGTGCTAGAAGTCCGGGCAGCTACGAGCAGTACTTC
few	TRBV5-1	TRBJ2-1	TRBD2	CASSSGLAGAGDEQFF	TGCGCCAGCAGCTCCGGACTAGCGGGAGCTGGGGATGAGCAGTTCTTC
NA	TRBV20-1	TRBJ1-3	TRBD1	CSATGTGGIYSGNTIYF	TGCAGTGCTACCGGGACAGGAGGAATTTACTCTGGAAACACCATATATTTT
few	TRBV7-2	TRBJ2-7	NA	CASSLGRAVSYEQYF	TGTGCCAGCAGCTTAGGGAGAGCGGTCTCCTACGAGCAGTACTTC
NA	TRBV28	TRBJ2-3	NA	CASSLWLGDTQYF	TGTGCCAGCAGTTTATGGCTAGGCGATACGCAGTATTTT
NA	TRBV6-1	TRBJ2-5	TRBD1	CASSETYRDRRYQETQYF	TGTGCCAGCAGTGAAACGTATCGGGACAGACGGTACCAAGAGACCCAGTACTTC
many	TRBV20-1	TRBJ1-4	TRBD1	CSAGGIPGQGTEKLFF	TGCAGTGCTGGGGGAATTCCGGGACAGGGTACTGAAAAACTGTTTTTT
few	TRBV20-1	TRBJ2-3	TRBD2	CSARDPLREHTDTQYF	TGCAGTGCTAGAGATCCGTTGCGGGAGCACACAGATACGCAGTATTTT
few	TRBV25-1	TRBJ2-7	NA	CASSEYQDVSYEQYF	TGTGCCAGCAGTGAGTATCAGGACGTCTCCTACGAGCAGTACTTC
many	TRBV11-2	TRBJ2-5	NA	CASSSRTARMEETQYF	TGTGCCAGCAGCTCGCGGACAGCCCGAATGGAAGAGACCCAGTACTTC
NA	TRBV29-1	TRBJ2-3	TRBD2	CSVESGGRDTDTQYF	TGCAGCGTTGAATCGGGAGGGCGAGACACAGATACGCAGTATTTT
many	TRBV6-1	TRBJ2-2	TRBD2	CASSKGLARNTGELFF	TGTGCCAGCAGCAAGGGACTAGCACGGAACACCGGGGAGCTGTTTTTT
many	TRBV10-3	TRBJ2-5	TRBD1	CAISESRGLRETQYF	TGTGCCATCAGTGAGAGCAGGGGGCTGAGGGAGACCCAGTACTTC
many	TRBV5-1	TRBJ2-1	NA	CASRVTIGSGSVNEQFF	TGCGCCAGCAGGGTTACTATAGGTTCGGGGTCCGTAAATGAGCAGTTCTTC
many	TRBV5-1	TRBJ2-7	NA	CASSLGRAQYF	TGCGCCAGCAGCTTGGGTCGAGCGCAGTACTTC
many	TRBV6-5	TRBJ2-1	TRBD2	CASSYGTSEYNEQFF	TGTGCCAGCAGTTACGGGACTAGCGAGTACAATGAGCAGTTCTTC
few	TRBV5-5	TRBJ2-1	TRBD2	CASTLTSGSSTQFF	TGTGCCAGCACCCTGACTAGCGGGTCCTCCACCCAGTTCTTC
many	TRBV5-1	TRBJ2-1	NA	CASSLSSSYNEQFF	TGTGCCAGCAGCTTAAGTAGCTCCTACAATGAGCAGTTCTTC
NA	TRBV20-1	TRBJ2-7	TRBD2	CSARRRLAPSYEQYF	TGCAGTGCTAGACGCCGACTAGCCCCCTCCTACGAGCAGTACTTC
few	TRBV20-1	TRBJ2-3	NA	CSASRSQVALEAQYF	TGCAGTGCCTCACGGTCGCAGGTGGCCCTCGAGGCGCAGTATTTT
few	TRBV7-9	TRBJ2-1	TRBD2	CASSLALGLAGNEQFF	TGTGCCAGCAGCTTAGCGCTTGGGCTAGCGGGCAATGAGCAGTTCTTC
NA	TRBV28	TRBJ1-2	TRBD1	CASLSGQASNYGYTF	TGTGCCAGTTTATCCGGACAGGCCTCCAACTATGGCTACACCTTC
few	TRBV29-1	TRBJ2-3	NA	CSVGGGPLDTQYF	TGCAGCGTTGGAGGCGGGCCACTCGATACGCAGTATTTT
many	TRBV27	TRBJ2-1	NA	CASSFWGGSNNEQFF	TGTGCCAGCAGTTTTTGGGGTGGGAGTAACAATGAGCAGTTCTTC
many	TRBV9	TRBJ1-1	NA	CASSSSGYTEAFF	TGTGCCAGCAGCTCGAGTGGGTACACTGAAGCTTTCTTT
NA	TRBV10-3	TRBJ1-2	NA	CATGGERPTGYTF	TGTGCCACCGGGGGCGAGAGACCTACCGGCTACACCTTC
many	TRBV20-1	TRBJ2-7	NA	CSARDVGGRTYEQYF	TGCAGTGCTAGAGATGTCGGAGGTCGGACCTACGAGCAGTACTTC
few	TRBV4-1	TRBJ2-7	NA	CASSRGAPAFTHEQYF	TGCGCCAGCAGCCGAGGGGCCCCCGCATTTACCCACGAGCAGTACTTC